This TCR beta chain derives from a study of blood T cell repertoires in COVID-19. V shed 3 bases and J shed 5 bases, with 5 bases lying between them. The CDR3 extends over 11 amino acids. CDR1 is SQVTM and CDR2 is ANQGSEA in the germline V gene. The study assigned cohorts using participant-reported clinical history. Method: immunoSEQ multiplex PCR; TCRdb's copy keeps in-frame clones and lacks some. This sample has 180,000 or so clones, with more than 75% found just once. Material: PBMCs or T cells enriched from blood (not recorded which). This TCR was sampled from a man between 60 and 70 years old who had been exposed to COVID-19. V is TRBV29-1 and J is TRBJ2-1; D not certain. The CDR3 sequence: CSVDPNNEQFF. The CDR3 bases are TGCAGCGTTGATCCTAACAATGAGCAGTTCTTC.